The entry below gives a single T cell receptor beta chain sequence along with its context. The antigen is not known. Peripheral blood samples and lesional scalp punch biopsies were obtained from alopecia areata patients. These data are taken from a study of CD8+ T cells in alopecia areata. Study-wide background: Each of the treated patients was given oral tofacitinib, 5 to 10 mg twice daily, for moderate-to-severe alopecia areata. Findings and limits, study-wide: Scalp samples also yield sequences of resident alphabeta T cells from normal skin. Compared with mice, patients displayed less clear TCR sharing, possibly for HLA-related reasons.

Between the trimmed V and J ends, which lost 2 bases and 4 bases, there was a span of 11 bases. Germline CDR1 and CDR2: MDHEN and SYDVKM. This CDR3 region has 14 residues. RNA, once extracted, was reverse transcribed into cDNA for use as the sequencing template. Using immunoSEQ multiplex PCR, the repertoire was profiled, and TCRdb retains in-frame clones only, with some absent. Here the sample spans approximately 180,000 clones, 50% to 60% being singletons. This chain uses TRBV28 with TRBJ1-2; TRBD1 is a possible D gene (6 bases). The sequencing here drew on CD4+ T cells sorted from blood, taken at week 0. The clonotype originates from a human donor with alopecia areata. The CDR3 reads CASSLGQTSYGYTF. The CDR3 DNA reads TGTGCCAGCAGTTTAGGACAGACCTCCTATGGCTACACCTTC.